The TCR beta chain described here comes from a study of regulatory T cells in long-lasting Graves disease. Germline V gene data show CDR1 as SGHRS and CDR2 as YFSETQ. Deletions cut 4 bases from V and 5 bases from J, with 21 bases between. This CDR3 region has 17 residues. Study-level results: Researchers reported studying only peripheral blood, not thyroid tissue. TRBV28, TRBJ1-2 and TRBJ2-5 were segments that persistent disease favored.

As for this clonotype: The antigen remains undetermined.

Investigators prepared the TCR beta libraries by applying iRepertoire HTBI primers and Arm-PCR of CDR3 regions. Original analysis: The samples included 60 to 65 TRBV and over eleven TRBJ segments. One entry per CDR3 protein results from TCRdb running MiXCR on the multiplex PCR reads. The V and J calls and clone size are TCRdb's, not the authors'. Altogether 500,000 to 700,000 distinct CDR3 sequences are present, under 20% being singletons, with the ten largest covering 18%. Time point reported: newly diagnosed GD, antithyroid drugs for less than 3 months. TCR sequences were obtained from RNA taken from PBMCs. The same data also contributed to another study, on T cells in Graves' hyperthyroidism and ophthalmopathy. That work states: In the blood, most expanded thyroid clonotypes above 0.001 appeared as well.

The source was peripheral blood mononuclear cells (PBMCs), collected at new diagnosis, from a patient treated with antithyroid drugs. The source of this sequence is a woman aged 25 to 39 with Graves disease. This chain connects TRBV5-1 to TRBJ2-2; tentatively, D is TRBD2 (6 bases). The CDR3 DNA sequence: TGCGCCAGCAGCCGACAACCGCGGGATTCAGTAACCGGGGAGCTGTTTTTT. Protein: CASSRQPRDSVTGELFF.